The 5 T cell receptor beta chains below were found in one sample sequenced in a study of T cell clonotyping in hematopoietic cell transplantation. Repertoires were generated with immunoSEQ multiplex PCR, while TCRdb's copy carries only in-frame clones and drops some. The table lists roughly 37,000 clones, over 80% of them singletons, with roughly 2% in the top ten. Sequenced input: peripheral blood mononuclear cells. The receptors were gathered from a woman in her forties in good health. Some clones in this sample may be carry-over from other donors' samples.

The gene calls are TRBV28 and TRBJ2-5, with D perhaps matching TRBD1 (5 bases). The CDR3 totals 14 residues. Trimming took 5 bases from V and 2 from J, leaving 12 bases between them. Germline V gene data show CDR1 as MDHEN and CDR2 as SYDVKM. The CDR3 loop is CASSRDSLQETQYF. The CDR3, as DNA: TGTGCCAGCAGTCGAGACAGCCTGCAAGAGACCCAGTACTTC.

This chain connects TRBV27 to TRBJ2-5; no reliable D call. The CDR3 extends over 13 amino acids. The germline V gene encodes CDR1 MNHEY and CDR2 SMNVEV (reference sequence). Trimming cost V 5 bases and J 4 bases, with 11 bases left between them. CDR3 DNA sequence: TGTGCCAGCAGTCCACGCAGGTTAGAGACCCAGTACTTC. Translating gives CASSPRRLETQYF.

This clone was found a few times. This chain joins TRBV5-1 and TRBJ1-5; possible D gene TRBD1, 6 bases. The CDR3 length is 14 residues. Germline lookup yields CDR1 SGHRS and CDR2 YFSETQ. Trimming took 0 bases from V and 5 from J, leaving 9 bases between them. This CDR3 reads CASSLGGLDQPQHF. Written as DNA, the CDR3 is TGCGCCAGCAGCTTGGGGGGGCTGGATCAGCCCCAGCATTTT.

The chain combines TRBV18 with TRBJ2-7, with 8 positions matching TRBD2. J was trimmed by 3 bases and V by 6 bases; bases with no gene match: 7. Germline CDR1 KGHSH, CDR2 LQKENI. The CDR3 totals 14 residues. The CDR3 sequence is CASSRSGENYEQYF. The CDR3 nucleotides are TGTGCCAGCTCCCGTAGCGGGGAGAACTACGAGCAGTACTTC.

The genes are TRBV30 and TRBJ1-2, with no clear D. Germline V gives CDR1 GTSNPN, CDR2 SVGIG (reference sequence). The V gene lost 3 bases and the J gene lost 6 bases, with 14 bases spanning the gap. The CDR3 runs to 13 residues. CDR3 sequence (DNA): TGTGCCTGGAGCAGAAGGGCAGACGATGGCTACACCTTC. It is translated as CAWSRRADDGYTF.